This T cell receptor (beta chain) was observed in a study of vaccination effects on CD4 cells after COVID-19 (dated by TCRdb to 2022 to 2024). As for the study more broadly: The ViraFEST assay stimulated PBMC with viral peptide pools and then used TCR sequencing to identify antigen-specific CD4+ T cell clonotypes by expansion. The full study included over 8 COVID-19 convalescent patients and a handful of SARS-CoV-2-naive healthy vaccine recipients. Some 2 million PBMC per well were cultured with approximately 10 ug/ml peptides in IMDM containing roughly 5% human AB serum, 10 IU/ml IL-2 and gentamicin. SARS-CoV-2 spike-specific CD4+ TCR repertoires from before and after mRNA vaccination were compared in COVID-19 convalescent patients and in infection-naive vaccine recipients. After vaccination, three convalescent patients were sampled at an early time point (day +14) and at a late time point (day +241, +227 and +161, respectively). Post-vaccine samples across the study were collected a median of 72 days after the second dose, with a range of 14 to 241. Cultures from other donors in the study were sequenced with the Oncomine TCR Beta short-read assay on an Illumina iSeq 100.

V has 1 base trimmed and J has 3 bases trimmed; junction bases matching no gene number 12. CDR1 and CDR2 were assigned from the germline V gene as MGHRA and YSYEKL. The CDR3 goes from the cysteine to the phenylalanine over 17 residues. Only the CDR3 portion is preserved as DNA: 51 bases, with reading frame beginning at the first base. Library creation used the immunoSEQ multiplex PCR assay. DNA from the cultured and isolated CD4+ T cells underwent TCR beta CDR3 sequencing. The authors processed their data as follows. Non-productive TCR sequences were discarded, and reads were trimmed to the CDR3 region, with only CDR3s of 7 or more amino acids retained. Antigen-specific clonotypes were identified with the MANAFEST web app by comparing expansion in peptide wells against reference cultures. Positive clones required FDR<0.05 expansion versus reference and all other wells, odds ratio above 5, and frequency above 0.1% in two replicate wells. Clonotypes significantly expanded in SARS-CoV-2 spike wells and in at least one common cold coronavirus spike condition were defined as cross-reactive. CDR3 similarity was assessed by Levenshtein distance using the stringdist R package, and unrooted trees were constructed with ape in R 3.6.1. TCRdb provides this immuneACCESS table in a form limited to in-frame rearrangements. Some clones are lacking; in checked studies, under half of them reflect an unresolved V gene, and why the rest are absent is not known. V and J calls plus clone size are reproduced from that table; the DNA served to infer D and trimming. The sample table lists tens of thousands of clones, about 76% of them with a count of one. The ten largest clones take up under 5.5% of the sample.

A note on this clone: This clone's antigen is unknown. No quality values exist for individual bases; no much larger clone is one base distant.

Paper-wide results and their limitations: For convalescent patients, new clones induced by the vaccine made up most of the post-vaccine spike-reactive repertoire, and these new clones were largely distinct from the clones induced by infection. Both infection-induced and vaccine-induced clones contracted markedly at late post-vaccination timepoints, which is consistent with waning T cell responses. The study was limited by a small number of convalescent patients, and early post-infection timepoints were lacking.

After approximately 11 days of culture, CD4+ T cells were isolated with the EasySep CD4+ T cell isolation kit. Convalescent patients had PCR-confirmed SARS-CoV-2 infection between March and December 2020, before Alpha, Beta and Delta variants emerged in the United States. Participants received two doses of either the BNT162b2 or the mRNA-1273 mRNA SARS-CoV-2 vaccine. On days 3 and 7, half of the culture medium was replaced with fresh IL-2-containing medium. Unless noted otherwise, every peptide stimulation condition was cultured in triplicate wells. Using Ficoll-Paque Plus gradient centrifugation, PBMC were separated from whole blood and then either used fresh or cryopreserved at -140C. Genomic DNA was extracted from cultured CD4+ T cells with the QIAamp micro DNA kit.

The sample was CD4+ T cells from PBMCs cultured without peptide, taken after COVID-19 vaccination. This chain joins TRBV4-1 to TRBJ2-7; 7 bases in the junction line up with TRBD1. The TCR was taken from a human donor who had a prior SARS-CoV-2 infection. The DNA sequence is given as TGCGCCAGCAGCCAAGGGTCCGCGCCAGGGGGTTACTACGAGCAGTACTTC. It translates as CASSQGSAPGGYYEQYF.